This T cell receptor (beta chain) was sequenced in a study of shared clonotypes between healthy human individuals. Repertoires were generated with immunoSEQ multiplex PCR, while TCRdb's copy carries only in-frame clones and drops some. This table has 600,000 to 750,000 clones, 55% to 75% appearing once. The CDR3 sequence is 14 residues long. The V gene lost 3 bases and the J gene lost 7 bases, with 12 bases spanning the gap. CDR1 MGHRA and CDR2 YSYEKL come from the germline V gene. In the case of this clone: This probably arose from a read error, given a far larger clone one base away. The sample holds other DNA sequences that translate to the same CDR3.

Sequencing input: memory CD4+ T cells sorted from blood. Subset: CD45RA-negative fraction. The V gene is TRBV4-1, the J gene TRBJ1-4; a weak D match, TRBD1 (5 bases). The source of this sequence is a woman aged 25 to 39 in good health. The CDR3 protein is CASSHGRDAEKLFF. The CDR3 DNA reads TGCGCCAGCAGCCACGGACGGGACGCTGAAAAACTGTTTTTT.